The 16 T cell receptor beta chains presented below share a single source sample, sequenced in a study of metastatic and nonmetastatic thyroid tumors. None of the patients had undergone any treatment ahead of thyroid surgery. TCRdb re-analyzed the PCR reads using MiXCR. The repertoire holds about 28,000 clones, with 20% to 25% as singletons. The sequenced material came from blood. The receptor source for this set is a female donor with papillary thyroid cancer or a benign thyroid nodule (not recorded which). Some clones in this sample may be carry-over from other donors' samples.

The chain links TRBV5-1 to TRBJ1-2; TRBD1 aligns across 8 bases. The CDR3 loop spans 13 amino acids. V shed 5 bases and J 4 bases; nucleotides not matched to a gene: 4. The germline V gene encodes CDR1 SGHRS and CDR2 YFSETQ. The CDR3 loop reads CASRGTGIYGYTF. CDR3 in DNA: TGCGCCAGCAGGGGGACAGGAATCTATGGCTACACCTTC.

This chain links TRBV6-1 with TRBJ1-2; D call uncertain. The CDR3 runs to 13 residues. Germline V lookup: CDR1 MNHNS, CDR2 SASEGT. V lost 7 bases and J lost 5, with 14 bases in between. The CDR3 DNA is TGTGCCAGCACGCCCGGATCGTTGTATGGCTACACCTTC. The encoded protein is CASTPGSLYGYTF.

This clone was counted at least ten times. The V call is TRBV28, the J call TRBJ1-1; D not resolved. Germline V gene data show CDR1 as MDHEN and CDR2 as SYDVKM. The CDR3 runs 13 residues. V was pared by 1 base and J by 1 base, with 4 bases between. CDR3 DNA: TGTGCCAGCAGTTTATTGGGGAACACTGAAGCTTTCTTT. Its translation is CASSLLGNTEAFF. The full variable domain, rest sourced from reference TRBV28 and TRBJ1-1, is DVKVTQSSRYLVKRTGEKVFLECVQDMDHENMFWYRQDPGLGLRLIYFSYDVKMKEKGDIPEGYSVSREKKERFSLILESASTNQTSMYLCASSLLGNTEAFFGQGTRLTVV.

This clone was detected ten times or more. The chain couples TRBV7-9 to TRBJ1-3; no clear D. Trimming took off 3 bases at V and 0 bases at J, with 9 bases between the two ends. The CDR3 is 15 amino acids. CDR1 SEHNR and CDR2 FQNEAQ come from the germline V gene (reference sequence). The chain's CDR3 is CASSFRISSGNTIYF. CDR3 DNA sequence: TGTGCCAGCAGCTTTCGGATATCCTCTGGAAACACCATATATTTT. The entire variable domain, with the rest obtained from reference TRBV7-9 and TRBJ1-3, is as follows: DTGVSQNPRHKITKRGQNVTFRCDPISEHNRLYWYRQTLGQGPEFLTYFQNEAQLEKSRLLSDRFSAERPKGSFSTLEIQRTEQGDSAMYLCASSFRISSGNTIYFGEGSWLTVV.

This clone was recorded a few times. The chain links TRBV5-4 to TRBJ2-5, with D possibly being TRBD1 or TRBD2 (5 bases each). This CDR3 has 13 amino acids. V dropped 1 base and J dropped 5 bases, with 9 bases sitting between them. Per the germline V gene, CDR1 is SGHNT and CDR2 is YYREEE (reference sequence). The CDR3 DNA sequence: TGTGCCAGCAGCTTGAGAGGGGTGGAGACCCAGTACTTC. It is translated as CASSLRGVETQYF.

This clone turned up a few times. This clone may be a read error of a much larger clone one base away. The rearrangement links TRBV9 to TRBJ2-1; D could derive from TRBD1 or TRBD2 (5 bases each). The CDR3 loop spans 14 amino acids. Germline CDR1 and CDR2: SGDLS and YYNGEE. The CDR3 protein is CVSSVVGTTSEQFF. The CDR3 DNA follows: TGTGTCAGCAGCGTAGTAGGGACCACCAGTGAGCAGTTCTTC. The full variable domain, with the rest looked up from reference TRBV9 and TRBJ2-1, is DSGVTQTPKHLITATGQRVTLRCSPRSGDLSVYWYQQSLDQGLQFLIQYYNGEERAKGNILERFSAQQFPDLHSELNLSSLELGDSALYFCVSSVVGTTSEQFFGPGTRLTVL.

There are many counts of this clone. The chain couples TRBV18 to TRBJ1-1; 7 bases match TRBD1. Germline loops: CDR1 KGHSH, CDR2 LQKENI. The CDR3 extends over 14 amino acids. V was clipped by 6 bases and J by 1 base; unmatched bases: 5. The chain's CDR3 is CASSNRGTNTEAFF. In nucleotides, the CDR3 is TGTGCCAGCTCTAACAGGGGCACGAACACTGAAGCTTTCTTT.

The table lists this clone with many counts. This chain uses TRBV24-1 with TRBJ1-5, with a possible D match to TRBD1 (6 bases). The CDR3 sequence is 15 residues long. Germline CDR1 reads KGHDR; CDR2 reads SFDVKD. Trimming took off 4 bases at V and 2 bases at J, with 11 bases between the two ends. The CDR3 bases are TGTGCCACCAGTGAAAGACAGGCCGGCAATCAGCCCCAGCATTTT. Its protein product is CATSERQAGNQPQHF.

The J gene is TRBJ1-1, the V gene TRBV5-1, with a possible D match to TRBD1 (6 bases). The CDR3 has 15 residues. V lost 0 bases, J lost 3 bases, and 12 bases lay in between. Germline CDR1 reads SGHRS; CDR2 reads YFSETQ. The CDR3 loop reads CASSLVVGADTEAFF. The CDR3, as DNA: TGCGCCAGCAGCTTGGTGGTGGGGGCGGACACTGAAGCTTTCTTT.

This clone was counted a few times. This chain joins TRBV12-3 or TRBV12-4 and TRBJ1-3, with D possibly TRBD1 on 6 matching bases. V was pared by 6 bases and J by 0 bases, with 21 bases between. The CDR3 loop spans 18 amino acids. This chain's CDR3 is CASSPNRTAILSGNTIYF. DNA of the CDR3: TGTGCCAGCAGCCCAAACCGGACAGCCATACTCTCTGGAAACACCATATATTTT.

This chain uses TRBV19 with TRBJ1-1; 8 nucleotides agree with TRBD1. V shed 5 bases and J 0 bases; nucleotides not matched to a gene: 8. There are 16 residues in the CDR3. The germline gives CDR1 LNHDA, CDR2 SQIVND (reference sequence). The CDR3 DNA is TGTGCCAGTAGTGAATCCGGGACAGGCTTGAACACTGAAGCTTTCTTT. Protein sequence: CASSESGTGLNTEAFF.

The chain has TRBV12-3 or TRBV12-4 and TRBJ2-5; D possibly corresponds to TRBD2 (6 bases). V lost 4 bases to trimming and J lost 8 bases, with 20 bases between them. CDR3 length equals 15 residues. In DNA form, the CDR3 reads TGTGCCAGCAGTTCCCGACGGGAGAGTCATGATACCCAGTACTTC. Its translation is CASSSRRESHDTQYF.

This clone came up many times. The CDR3: CASSPDSKETQYF. For the CDR3, the DNA is TGTGCCAGCTCACCGGACAGTAAAGAGACCCAGTACTTC. The gene calls are TRBV18 and TRBJ2-5; TRBD1 might be the D (6 bases). Germline CDR1 KGHSH, CDR2 LQKENI. The V end lost 3 bases, the J end lost 3 bases, and 8 bases lay between the germline ends. The CDR3 covers 13 residues.

This clone was detected many times. CDR3 nucleotide sequence: TGTGCCAGCACACTAGCGAACCAAGAGACCCAGTACTTC. It is translated as CASTLANQETQYF. V gene TRBV5-4 combines with J gene TRBJ2-5, with 7 nucleotides matching TRBD2. This CDR3 is 13 amino acids long. Germline trimming cut 6 bases from V and 0 bases from J; bases unmatched to any gene: 2. Germline CDR1 and CDR2: SGHNT and YYREEE (reference sequence).

The DNA of the CDR3 is TGTGCCAGCTCACTCAGTGAGGACACTGAAGCTTTCTTT. Residues: CASSLSEDTEAFF. The gene calls are TRBV18 and TRBJ1-1; D remains ambiguous. The CDR3 length is 13 residues. Germline V CDR1 and CDR2: KGHSH, LQKENI. With 4 bases removed from V and 3 bases from J, the gap between germline ends came to 9 bases. Looking up the rest from reference TRBV18 and TRBJ1-1 gives the full variable domain: NAGVMQNPRHLVRRRGQEARLRCSPMKGHSHVYWYRQLPEEGLKFMVYLQKENIIDESGMPKERFSAEFPKEGPSILRIQQVVRGDSAAYFCASSLSEDTEAFFGQGTRLTVV.

The chain joins TRBV11-2 to TRBJ2-3; possibly TRBD1 for D (6 bases). The CDR3 spans 15 residues. V dropped 0 bases and J dropped 4 bases, with 11 bases sitting between them. CDR1 is SGHAT and CDR2 is FQNNGV in the germline V gene. The CDR3 nucleotides are TGTGCCAGCAGCTTAGATAGGGGGAGCGCAGATACGCAGTATTTT. Residues: CASSLDRGSADTQYF.